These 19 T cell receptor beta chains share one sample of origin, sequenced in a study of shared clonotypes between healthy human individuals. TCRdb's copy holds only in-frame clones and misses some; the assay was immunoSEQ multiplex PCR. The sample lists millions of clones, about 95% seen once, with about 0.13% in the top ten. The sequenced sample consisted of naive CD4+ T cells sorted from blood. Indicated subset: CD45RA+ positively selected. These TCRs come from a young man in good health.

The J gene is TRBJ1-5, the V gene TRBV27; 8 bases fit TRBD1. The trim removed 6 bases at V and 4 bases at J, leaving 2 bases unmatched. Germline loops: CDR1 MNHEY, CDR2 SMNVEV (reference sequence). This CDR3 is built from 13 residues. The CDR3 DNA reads TGTGCCAGCAGACAGGGGGGTAATCAGCCCCAGCATTTT. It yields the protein CASRQGGNQPQHF.

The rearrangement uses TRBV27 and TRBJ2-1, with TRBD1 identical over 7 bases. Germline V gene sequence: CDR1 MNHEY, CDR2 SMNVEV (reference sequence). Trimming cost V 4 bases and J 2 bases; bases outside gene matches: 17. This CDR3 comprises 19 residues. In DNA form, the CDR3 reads TGTGCCAGCAGTTGGAGGAGGACAGGCGGCGCGCTGACCTACAATGAGCAGTTCTTC. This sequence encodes CASSWRRTGGALTYNEQFF.

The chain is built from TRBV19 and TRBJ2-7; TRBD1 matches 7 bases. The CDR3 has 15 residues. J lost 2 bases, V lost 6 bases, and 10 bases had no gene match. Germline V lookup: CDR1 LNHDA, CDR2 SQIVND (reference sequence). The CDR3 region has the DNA TGTGCCAGTAGCCCCCTGAGAACAGGGGCCTACGAGCAGTACTTC. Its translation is CASSPLRTGAYEQYF.

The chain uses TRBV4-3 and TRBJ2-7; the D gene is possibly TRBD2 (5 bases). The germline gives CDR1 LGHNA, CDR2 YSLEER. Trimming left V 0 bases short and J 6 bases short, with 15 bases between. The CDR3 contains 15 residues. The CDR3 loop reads CASSQEAAARVEQYF. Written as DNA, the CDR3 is TGCGCCAGCAGCCAAGAGGCAGCCGCGCGGGTCGAGCAGTACTTC.

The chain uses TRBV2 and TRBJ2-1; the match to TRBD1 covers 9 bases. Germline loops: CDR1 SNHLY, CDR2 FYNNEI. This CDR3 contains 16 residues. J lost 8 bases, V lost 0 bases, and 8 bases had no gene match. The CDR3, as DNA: TGTGCCAGCAGTGAAGCACAGGGGGCACGAGTTGATGAGCAGTTCTTC. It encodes CASSEAQGARVDEQFF.

As DNA, the CDR3 is TGCAGCGTTGAAGAGGGCCGCGGAGGGGAGACCCAGTACTTC. It encodes CSVEEGRGGETQYF. The chain is built from TRBV29-1 and TRBJ2-5; D is perhaps TRBD2 (6 bases). This CDR3 spans 14 amino acids. Trimming shortened V by 0 bases and J by 5 bases, and 13 bases separated the two germline ends. From germline, CDR1 is SQVTM and CDR2 ANQGSEA. Full variable domain (missing parts from reference TRBV29-1 and TRBJ2-5): SAVISQKPSRDICQRGTSLTIQCQVDSQVTMMFWYRQQPGQSLTLIATANQGSEATYESGFVIDKFPISRPNLTFSTLTVSNMSPEDSSIYLCSVEEGRGGETQYFGPGTRLLVL.

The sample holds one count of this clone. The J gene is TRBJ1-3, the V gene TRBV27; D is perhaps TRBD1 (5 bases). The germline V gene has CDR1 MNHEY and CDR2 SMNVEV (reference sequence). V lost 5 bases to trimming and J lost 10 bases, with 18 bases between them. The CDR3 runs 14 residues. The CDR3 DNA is TGTGCCAGCAGTCGGGGGACCTCCGGTGCGACCATATATTTT. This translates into CASSRGTSGATIYF.

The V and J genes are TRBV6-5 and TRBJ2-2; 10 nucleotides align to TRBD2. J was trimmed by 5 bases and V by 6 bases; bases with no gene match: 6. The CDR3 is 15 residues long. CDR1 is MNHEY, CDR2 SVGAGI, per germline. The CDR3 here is CASSRPSGGTGELFF. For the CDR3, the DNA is TGTGCCAGCAGCCGCCCTAGCGGGGGAACCGGGGAGCTGTTTTTT.

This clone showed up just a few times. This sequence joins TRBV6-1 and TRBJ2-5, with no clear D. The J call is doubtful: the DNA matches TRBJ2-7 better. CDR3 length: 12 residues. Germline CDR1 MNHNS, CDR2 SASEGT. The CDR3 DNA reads TGTGCCAGCAGTTCGAAGTCCTACGAGCAGTACTTC. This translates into CASSSKSYEQYF.

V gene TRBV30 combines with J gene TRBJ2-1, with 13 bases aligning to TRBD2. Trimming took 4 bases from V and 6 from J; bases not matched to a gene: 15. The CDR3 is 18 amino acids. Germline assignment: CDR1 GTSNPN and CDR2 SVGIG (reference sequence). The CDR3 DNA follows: TGTGCCTGGACAGCCGGGAGAACTAGCGGGGGGGTATCCAATGAGCAGTTCTTC. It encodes CAWTAGRTSGGVSNEQFF.

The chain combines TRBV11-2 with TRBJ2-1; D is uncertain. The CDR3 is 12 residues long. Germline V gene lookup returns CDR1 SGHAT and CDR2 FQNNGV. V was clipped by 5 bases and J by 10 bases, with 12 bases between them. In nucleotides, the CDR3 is TGTGCCAGCAGCACCCTTTCCGGGGAGCAGTTCTTC. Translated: CASSTLSGEQFF.

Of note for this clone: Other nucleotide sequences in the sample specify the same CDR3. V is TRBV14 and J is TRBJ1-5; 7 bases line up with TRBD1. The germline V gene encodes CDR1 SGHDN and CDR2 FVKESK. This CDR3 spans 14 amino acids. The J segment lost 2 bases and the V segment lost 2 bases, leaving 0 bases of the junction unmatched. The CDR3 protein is CASSQTGGNQPQHF. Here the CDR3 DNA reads TGTGCCAGCAGCCAAACAGGGGGCAATCAGCCCCAGCATTTT.

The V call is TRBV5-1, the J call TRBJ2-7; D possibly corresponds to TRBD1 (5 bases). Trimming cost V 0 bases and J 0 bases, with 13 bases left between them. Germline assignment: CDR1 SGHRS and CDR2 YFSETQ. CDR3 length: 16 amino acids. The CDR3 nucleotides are TGCGCCAGCAGCTTGGGGGGCCTCCCAAGCTCCTACGAGCAGTACTTC. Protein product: CASSLGGLPSSYEQYF.

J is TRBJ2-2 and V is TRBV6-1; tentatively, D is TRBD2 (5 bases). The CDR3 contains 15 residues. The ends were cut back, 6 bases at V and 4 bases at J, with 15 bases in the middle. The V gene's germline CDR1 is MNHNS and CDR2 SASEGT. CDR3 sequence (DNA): TGTGCCAGCAGGGACGAGGGTGGGGTCACCGGGGAGCTGTTTTTT. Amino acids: CASRDEGGVTGELFF.

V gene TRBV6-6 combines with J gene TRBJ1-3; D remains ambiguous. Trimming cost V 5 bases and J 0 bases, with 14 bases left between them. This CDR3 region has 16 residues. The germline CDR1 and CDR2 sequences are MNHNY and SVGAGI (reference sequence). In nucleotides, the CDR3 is TGTGCCAGCAGTAGACCCTGGCAGGACTCTGGAAACACCATATATTTT. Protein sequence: CASSRPWQDSGNTIYF.

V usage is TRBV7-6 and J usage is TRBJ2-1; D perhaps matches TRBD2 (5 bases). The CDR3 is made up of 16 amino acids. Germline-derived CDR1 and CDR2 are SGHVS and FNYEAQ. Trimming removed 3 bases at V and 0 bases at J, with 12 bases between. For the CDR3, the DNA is TGTGCCAGCAGCTTGGCGGGCCAGAGCTCCTACAATGAGCAGTTCTTC. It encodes CASSLAGQSSYNEQFF.

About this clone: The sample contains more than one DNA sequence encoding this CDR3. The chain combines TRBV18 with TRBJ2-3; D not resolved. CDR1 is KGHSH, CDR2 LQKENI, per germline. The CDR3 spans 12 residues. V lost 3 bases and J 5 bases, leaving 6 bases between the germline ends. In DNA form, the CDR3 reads TGTGCCAGCTCACCCTCCGGAGATACGCAGTATTTT. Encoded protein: CASSPSGDTQYF. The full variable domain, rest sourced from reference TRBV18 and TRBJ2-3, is NAGVMQNPRHLVRRRGQEARLRCSPMKGHSHVYWYRQLPEEGLKFMVYLQKENIIDESGMPKERFSAEFPKEGPSILRIQQVVRGDSAAYFCASSPSGDTQYFGPGTRLTVL.

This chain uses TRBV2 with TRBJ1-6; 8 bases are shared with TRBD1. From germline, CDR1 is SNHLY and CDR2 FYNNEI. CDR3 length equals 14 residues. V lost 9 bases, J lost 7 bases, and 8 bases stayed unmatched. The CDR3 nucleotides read TGTGCCAGAGATCAGGGGGCGCGGAATTCACCCCTCCACTTT. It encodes CARDQGARNSPLHF.

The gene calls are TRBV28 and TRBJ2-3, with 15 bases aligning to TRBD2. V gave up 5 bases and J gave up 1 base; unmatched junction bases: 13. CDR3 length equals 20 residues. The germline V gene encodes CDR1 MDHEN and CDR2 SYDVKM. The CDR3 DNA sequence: TGTGCCAGCAGTCGCTGGACTAGCGGGGGGGCCGGTCCTGGCACAGATACGCAGTATTTT. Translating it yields CASSRWTSGGAGPGTDTQYF.